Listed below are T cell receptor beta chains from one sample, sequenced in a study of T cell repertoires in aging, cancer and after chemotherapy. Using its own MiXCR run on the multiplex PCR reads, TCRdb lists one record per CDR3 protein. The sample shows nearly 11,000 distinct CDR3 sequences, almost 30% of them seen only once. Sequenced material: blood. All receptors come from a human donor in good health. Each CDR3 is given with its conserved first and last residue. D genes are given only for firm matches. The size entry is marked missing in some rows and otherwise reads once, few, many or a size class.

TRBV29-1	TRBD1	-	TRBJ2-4	TGCAGCGTTGAAGGGGGGGACAGGAACATTCAGTACTTC	CSVEGGDRNIQYF
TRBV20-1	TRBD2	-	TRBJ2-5	TGCAGTGCTAGTAGTCGGGCCGGGGGGTGGTATGACCAGTACTTC	CSASSRAGGWYDQYF
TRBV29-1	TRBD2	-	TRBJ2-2	TGCAGCGCCCCCGGGGGGACCGGGGAGCTGTTTTTT	CSAPGGTGELFF
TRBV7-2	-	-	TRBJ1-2	TGTGCCAGCAGCTTTGAGAGGGACTATGGCTACAGCTTC	CASSFERDYGYSF
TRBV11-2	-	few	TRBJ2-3	TGTGCCAGCAGCTTGCTCGACAGTGCGCAGTATTTT	CASSLLDSAQYF
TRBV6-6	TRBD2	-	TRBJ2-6	TGTGCCACCACGACGCCGGGGGGGAACCCTATAAGCTCTGGGGCCAACGTCCTGACTTTC	CATTTPGGNPISSGANVLTF
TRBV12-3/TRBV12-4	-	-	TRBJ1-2	TGTGCCAGCAGTTATGGAGGGAGTCTCTATGGCTACACCTTC	CASSYGGSLYGYTF
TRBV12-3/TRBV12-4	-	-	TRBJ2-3	TGTGCCAGCAGTTTAAACCCGGGGGACACAGATACGCAGTATTTT	CASSLNPGDTDTQYF
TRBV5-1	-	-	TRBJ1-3	TGCGCCAGCAGCTGGGGGACCCCGGGGGACACCATATATTTT	CASSWGTPGDTIYF
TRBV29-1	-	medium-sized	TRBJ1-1	TGCAGCGTCCTCCACGATAGGAACACTGAAGCTTTCTTT	CSVLHDRNTEAFF
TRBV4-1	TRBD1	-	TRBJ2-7	TGCGCCAGCAGCCATAGACAGGGCCCTTCCTACGAGCAGTACTTC	CASSHRQGPSYEQYF
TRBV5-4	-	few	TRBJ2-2	TGTGCCAGCAGCTTGGAGGGCAGGGTGTACACCGGGGAGCTGTTTTTT	CASSLEGRVYTGELFF
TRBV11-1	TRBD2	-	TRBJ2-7	TGTGCCAGCAGCAGGGCCGGGGGGGGGAACTACGAGCAGTACTTC	CASSRAGGGNYEQYF
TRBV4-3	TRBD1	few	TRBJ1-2	TGCGCCAGCAGGAGGGGCAGGGGGCCTCAAGATGGCTACACCTTC	CASRRGRGPQDGYTF
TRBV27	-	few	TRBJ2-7	TGTGCCAGCAGTTCAGCGGACTTCGTCTACGAGCAGTACTTC	CASSSADFVYEQYF
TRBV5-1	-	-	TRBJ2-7	TGCGCCAGCAGCTTGGCCCTCGACTACGAGCAGTACTTC	CASSLALDYEQYF
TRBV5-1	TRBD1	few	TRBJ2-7	TGCGCCAGCAGCCAGGGACAGGAGTACGAGCAGTACTTC	CASSQGQEYEQYF
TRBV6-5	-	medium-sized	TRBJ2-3	TGTGCCAGCAGGAATCCAGGGGCAGATACGCAGTATTTT	CASRNPGADTQYF
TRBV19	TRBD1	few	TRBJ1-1	TGTGCCAGTACCTCTCGGGACAGGGATACTGAAGCTTTCTTT	CASTSRDRDTEAFF
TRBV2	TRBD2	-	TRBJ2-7	TGTGCCAGCTCGACTAGCGCCTCTTACGAGCAGTACTTC	CASSTSASYEQYF
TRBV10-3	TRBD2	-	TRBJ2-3	TGTGCCATCACTTCCCGGGAGGAACTAAGCACAGATACGCAGTATTTT	CAITSREELSTDTQYF
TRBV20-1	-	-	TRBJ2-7	TGCAGTGCCCCCACCGAGGGACTCGGTCGGCAGTACTTC	CSAPTEGLGRQYF
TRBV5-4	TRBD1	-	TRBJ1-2	TGTGCCAGCAGCTCATGGACAGGGCTGAACTATGGCTACACCTTC	CASSSWTGLNYGYTF